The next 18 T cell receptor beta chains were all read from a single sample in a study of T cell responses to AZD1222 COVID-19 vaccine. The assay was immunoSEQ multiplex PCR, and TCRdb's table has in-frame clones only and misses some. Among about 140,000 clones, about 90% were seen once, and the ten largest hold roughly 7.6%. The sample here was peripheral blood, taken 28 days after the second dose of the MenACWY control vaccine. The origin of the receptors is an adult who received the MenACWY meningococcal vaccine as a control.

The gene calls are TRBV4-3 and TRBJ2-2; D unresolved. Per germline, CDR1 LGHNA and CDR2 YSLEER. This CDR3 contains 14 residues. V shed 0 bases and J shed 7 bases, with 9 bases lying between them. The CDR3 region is CASSQDLALGELFF. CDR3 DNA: TGCGCCAGCAGCCAAGATTTGGCCCTCGGGGAGCTGTTTTTT.

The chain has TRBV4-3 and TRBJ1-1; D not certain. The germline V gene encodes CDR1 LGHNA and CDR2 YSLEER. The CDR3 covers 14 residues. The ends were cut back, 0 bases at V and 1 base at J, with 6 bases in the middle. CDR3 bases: TGCGCCAGCAGCCAAGAGGTATGGAACACTGAAGCTTTCTTT. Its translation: CASSQEVWNTEAFF.

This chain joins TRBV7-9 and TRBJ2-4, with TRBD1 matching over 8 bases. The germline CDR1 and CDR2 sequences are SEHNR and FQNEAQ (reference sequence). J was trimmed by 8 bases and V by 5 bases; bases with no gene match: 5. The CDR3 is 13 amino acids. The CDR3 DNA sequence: TGTGCCAGCAGCCCATTACAGGGGGACATTCAGTACTTC. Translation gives CASSPLQGDIQYF.

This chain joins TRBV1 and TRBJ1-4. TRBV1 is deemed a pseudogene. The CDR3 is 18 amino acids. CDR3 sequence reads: CTSSPETKEGSGGEKLFF. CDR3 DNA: TGCACCAGCAGCCCCGAGACGAAGGAGGGGTCCGGGGGTGAAAAACTGTTTTTT.

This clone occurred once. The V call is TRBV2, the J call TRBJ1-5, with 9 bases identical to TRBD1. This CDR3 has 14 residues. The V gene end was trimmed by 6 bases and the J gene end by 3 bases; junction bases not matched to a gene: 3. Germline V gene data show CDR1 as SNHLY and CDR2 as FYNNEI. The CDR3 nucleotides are TGTGCCAGCAGCCGGACAGGGGTCAATCAGCCCCAGCATTTT. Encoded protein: CASSRTGVNQPQHF.

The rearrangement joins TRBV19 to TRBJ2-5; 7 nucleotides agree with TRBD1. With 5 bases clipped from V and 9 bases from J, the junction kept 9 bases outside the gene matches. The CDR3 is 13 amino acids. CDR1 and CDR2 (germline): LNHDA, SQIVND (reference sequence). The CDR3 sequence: CASSDTGEGAQYF. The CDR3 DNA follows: TGTGCCAGTAGTGATACAGGGGAAGGCGCCCAGTACTTC.

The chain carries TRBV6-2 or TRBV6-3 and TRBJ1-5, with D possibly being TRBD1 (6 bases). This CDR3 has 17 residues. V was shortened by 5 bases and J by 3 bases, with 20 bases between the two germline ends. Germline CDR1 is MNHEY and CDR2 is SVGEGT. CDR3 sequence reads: CASSTPPDSSYNQPQHF. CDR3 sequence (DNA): TGTGCCAGCAGTACCCCACCGGACAGCAGCTACAATCAGCCCCAGCATTTT.

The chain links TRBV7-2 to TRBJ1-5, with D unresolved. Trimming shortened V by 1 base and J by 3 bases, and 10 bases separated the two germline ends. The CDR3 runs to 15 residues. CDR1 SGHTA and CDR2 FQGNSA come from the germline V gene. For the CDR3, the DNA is TGTGCCAGCAGCTTAGTAGGACCTTCCAATCAGCCCCAGCATTTT. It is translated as CASSLVGPSNQPQHF.

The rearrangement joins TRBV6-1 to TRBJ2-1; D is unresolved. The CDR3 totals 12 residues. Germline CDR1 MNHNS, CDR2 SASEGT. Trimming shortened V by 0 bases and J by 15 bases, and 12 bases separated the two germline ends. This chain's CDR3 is CASSEALRRWFF. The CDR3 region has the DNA TGTGCCAGCAGTGAAGCGCTTCGCCGGTGGTTCTTC.

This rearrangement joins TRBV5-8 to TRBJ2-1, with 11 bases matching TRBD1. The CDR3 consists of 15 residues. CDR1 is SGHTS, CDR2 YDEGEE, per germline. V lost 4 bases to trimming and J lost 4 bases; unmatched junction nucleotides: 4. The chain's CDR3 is CASSKGQGEYNEQFF. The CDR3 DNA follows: TGTGCCAGCAGCAAGGGACAGGGGGAGTACAATGAGCAGTTCTTC. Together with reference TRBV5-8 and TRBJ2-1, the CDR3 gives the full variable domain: EAGVTQSPTHLIKTRGQQATLRCSPISGHTSVYWYQQALGLGLQFLLWYDEGEERNRGNFPPRFSGRQFPNYSSELNVNALELEDSALYLCASSKGQGEYNEQFFGPGTRLTVL.

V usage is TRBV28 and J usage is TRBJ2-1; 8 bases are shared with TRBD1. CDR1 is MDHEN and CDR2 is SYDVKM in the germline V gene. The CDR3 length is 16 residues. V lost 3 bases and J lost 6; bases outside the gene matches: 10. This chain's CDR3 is CASSLSPGQESNEQFF. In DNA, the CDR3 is TGTGCCAGCAGTTTGTCTCCGGGACAGGAAAGCAATGAGCAGTTCTTC.

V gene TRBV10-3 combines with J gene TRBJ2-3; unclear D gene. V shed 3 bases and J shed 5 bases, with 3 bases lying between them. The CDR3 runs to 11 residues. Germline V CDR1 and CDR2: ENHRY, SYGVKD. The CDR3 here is CAISDVDTQYF. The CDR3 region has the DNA TGTGCCATCAGTGATGTAGATACGCAGTATTTT.

CDR3 protein: CASSETLLGPDTQYF. CDR3 sequence (DNA): TGTGCCAGCAGTGAAACCCTGCTGGGGCCAGATACGCAGTATTTT. The chain combines TRBV6-1 with TRBJ2-3; D might be TRBD1 (5 bases). Germline assignment: CDR1 MNHNS and CDR2 SASEGT. V was trimmed by 2 bases and J by 4 bases, leaving 13 bases between them. The CDR3 consists of 15 residues.

The CDR3 coding sequence is TGTGCCAGCAGCCCGGCGGGGGCTGGGGCTGGGGCCAACGTCCTGACTTTC. It codes for CASSPAGAGAGANVLTF. The chain uses TRBV11-2 and TRBJ2-6; TRBD2 is a possible D gene (7 bases). V dropped 5 bases and J dropped 2 bases, with 16 bases sitting between them. This CDR3 contains 17 residues. The germline CDR1 and CDR2 sequences are SGHAT and FQNNGV.

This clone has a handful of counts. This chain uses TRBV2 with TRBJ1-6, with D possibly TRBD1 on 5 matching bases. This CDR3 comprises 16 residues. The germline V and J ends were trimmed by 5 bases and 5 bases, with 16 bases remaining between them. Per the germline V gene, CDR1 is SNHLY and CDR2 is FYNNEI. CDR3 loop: CASSLGDGRNNSPLHF. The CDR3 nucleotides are TGTGCCAGCAGTCTGGGGGACGGCCGAAATAATTCACCCCTCCACTTT.

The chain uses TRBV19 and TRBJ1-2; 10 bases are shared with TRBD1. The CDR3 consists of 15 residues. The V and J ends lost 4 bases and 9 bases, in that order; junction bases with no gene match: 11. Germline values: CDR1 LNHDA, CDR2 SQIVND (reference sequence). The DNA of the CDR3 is TGTGCCAGTAGTAACTCCCCGACAGGGGGCCAACGCTACACCTTC. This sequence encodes CASSNSPTGGQRYTF.

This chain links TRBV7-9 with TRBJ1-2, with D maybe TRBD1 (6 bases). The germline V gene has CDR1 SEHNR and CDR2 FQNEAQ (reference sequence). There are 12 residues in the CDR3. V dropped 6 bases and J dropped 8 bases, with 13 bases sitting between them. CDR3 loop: CASRGGAGGYTF. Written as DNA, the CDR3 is TGTGCCAGCAGGGGGGGCGCTGGAGGCTACACCTTC.

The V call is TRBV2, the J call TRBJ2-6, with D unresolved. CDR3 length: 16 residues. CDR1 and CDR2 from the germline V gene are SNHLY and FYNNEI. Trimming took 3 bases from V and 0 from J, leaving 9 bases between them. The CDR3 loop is CASSDPQTSGANVLTF. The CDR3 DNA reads TGTGCCAGCAGTGATCCGCAGACCTCTGGGGCCAACGTCCTGACTTTC.